This paragraph reports one T cell receptor beta chain. Its antigen is still unknown. Germline CDR1 MGHRA, CDR2 YSYEKL. V trimming: 2 bases; J trimming: 4 bases; junction bases outside the gene matches: 7. This CDR3 contains 15 residues. The data stem from a study of cytomegalovirus exposure and HLA in healthy donors. Turning to the study itself: Unique TCRs from HLA-typed donors, some 85 million of them, were held in an early data release.

Study outcomes and limitations: The majority of TCR sequences were rare, yet some public TCRs appeared in many donors. Later work found that TCR association rates differed between HLA loci; DRB1 had the most and HLA-C the fewest.

The PCR was carried out with 60 Vbeta primers and 13 Jbeta primers. In the original workflow: The count from a later analysis was about 80 million unique TCR beta chains, approximately 9.9 million of them shared. The table came from immunoSEQ multiplex PCR; TCRdb's copy has only in-frame clones and leaves some out. V and J calls and clone size are given by that table; D and trimming were obtained from the DNA. The top ten hold 13% to 15% of the sample, which has about 100,000 clones, roughly 80% seen once. The clonotype comes from a male donor in good health and CMV-seropositive. The sample was PBMCs. The V gene is TRBV4-1, the J gene TRBJ2-5; TRBD1 matches at 7 bases. Here the CDR3 reads CASSQTGVWGETQYF. For the CDR3, the DNA is TGCGCCAGCAGCCAAACAGGGGTCTGGGGAGAGACCCAGTACTTC.